This is a list of T cell receptor beta chains from one sample in a study of blood T cell repertoires in COVID-19. Produced via immunoSEQ multiplex PCR; TCRdb's table is partial and in-frame only. The sample lists around 250,000 clones, approximately 88% occurring once. Sequenced sample: PBMCs or T cells enriched from blood (not recorded which). The receptors come from a woman between 40 and 50 years old who had been exposed to COVID-19. Each CDR3 is given with its conserved first and last residue. Fields, in order: clone size, J gene, D gene, V gene, CDR3 length, CDR3 DNA, CDR3 protein. A D gene is named only where the DNA matches it firmly. Size is omitted from some rows. Given values are once, few, many or a class for expanded clones.

.	TRBJ2-3	TRBD2	TRBV7-3	16	TGTGCCAGCAGCTTAACGGCGGGGGGACCTCCTGATACGCAGTATTTT	CASSLTAGGPPDTQYF
once	TRBJ2-2	.	TRBV19	14	TGTGCCAGTACTGGGACACCGGGAACCGGGGAGCTGTTTTTT	CASTGTPGTGELFF
few	TRBJ1-1	.	TRBV11-2	16	TGTGCCAGCAGCTTAGAAGGTTGGCGGCGTAACACTGAAGCTTTCTTT	CASSLEGWRRNTEAFF
.	TRBJ1-4	.	TRBV2	15	TGTGCCAGCAGTGTCGCTCAGGCTAAGAATGAAAAACTGTTTTTT	CASSVAQAKNEKLFF
.	TRBJ1-1	.	TRBV5-1	14	TGTGCCAGCAGCCCAGGTTATTTGAACACTGAAGCTTTCTTT	CASSPGYLNTEAFF
.	TRBJ1-6	.	TRBV6-5	13	TGTGCCAGCAGTTATAGGGGGAACTCACCCCTCCACTTT	CASSYRGNSPLHF
.	TRBJ2-7	.	TRBV3-1/TRBV3-2	15	TGTGCCAGCAGCCAAGCGGCGGGGAAAAACTACGAGCAGTACTTC	CASSQAAGKNYEQYF
.	TRBJ2-1	TRBD2	TRBV19	17	TGTGCCAGTAGCCCCGGGACTAGCGGGAGTAGTCGAGGTGAGCAGTTCTTC	CASSPGTSGSSRGEQFF
.	TRBJ1-1	TRBD1	TRBV11-2	16	TGTGCCAGCAGCTTAGAGTACTACAGGGGGCCAACTGAAGCTTTCTTT	CASSLEYYRGPTEAFF
.	TRBJ1-1	TRBD1	TRBV5-1	17	TGTGCCAGCAGCTTGGAGCTGCAGACAGGGGTGAACACTGAAGCTTTCTTT	CASSLELQTGVNTEAFF
.	TRBJ2-7	TRBD1	TRBV5-4	13	TGTGCCAGCAGCCCCGGACAGGGGGACGAGCAGTACTTC	CASSPGQGDEQYF
.	TRBJ1-6	TRBD1	TRBV5-5	14	TGTGCCAGCAGCTTCGGGACAGTTAATTCACCCCTCCACTTT	CASSFGTVNSPLHF